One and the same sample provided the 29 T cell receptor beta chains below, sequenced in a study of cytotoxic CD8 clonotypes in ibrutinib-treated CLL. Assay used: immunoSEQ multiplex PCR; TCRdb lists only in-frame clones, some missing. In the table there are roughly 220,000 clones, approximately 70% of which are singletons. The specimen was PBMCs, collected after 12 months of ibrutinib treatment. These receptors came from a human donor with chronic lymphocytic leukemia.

Here the CDR3 reads CASRGQGRNTEAFF. CDR3 nucleotides: TGTGCCAGCAGGGGACAGGGCCGGAACACTGAAGCTTTCTTT. The chain couples TRBV6-5 to TRBJ1-1, with TRBD1 matching 9 bases. V trimming: 6 bases; J trimming: 1 base; junction bases outside the gene matches: 3. Germline assignment: CDR1 MNHEY and CDR2 SVGAGI. CDR3 length: 14 residues.

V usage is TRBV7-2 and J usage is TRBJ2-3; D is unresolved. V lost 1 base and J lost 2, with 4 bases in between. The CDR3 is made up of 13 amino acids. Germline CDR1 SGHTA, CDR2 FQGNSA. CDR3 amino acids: CASSLVVTDTQYF. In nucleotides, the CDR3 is TGTGCCAGCAGCTTAGTAGTCACAGATACGCAGTATTTT.

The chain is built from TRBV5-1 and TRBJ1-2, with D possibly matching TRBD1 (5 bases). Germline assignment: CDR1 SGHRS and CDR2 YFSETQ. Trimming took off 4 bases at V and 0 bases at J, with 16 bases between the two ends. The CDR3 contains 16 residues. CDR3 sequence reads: CASSGGRMYPNYGYTF. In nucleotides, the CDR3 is TGCGCCAGCAGCGGGGGACGGATGTACCCTAACTATGGCTACACCTTC.

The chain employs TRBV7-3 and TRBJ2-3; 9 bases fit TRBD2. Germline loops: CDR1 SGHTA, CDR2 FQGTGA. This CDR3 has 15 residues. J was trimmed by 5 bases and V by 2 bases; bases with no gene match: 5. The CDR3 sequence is CASSLGGRAVDTQYF. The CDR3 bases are TGTGCCAGCAGCTTAGGCGGGAGGGCCGTAGATACGCAGTATTTT.

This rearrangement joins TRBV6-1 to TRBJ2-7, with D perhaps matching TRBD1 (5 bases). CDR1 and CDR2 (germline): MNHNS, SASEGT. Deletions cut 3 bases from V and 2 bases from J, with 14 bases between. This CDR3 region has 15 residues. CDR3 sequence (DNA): TGTGCCAGCAGTGACTTTAGGGGAATGGCCTACGAGCAGTACTTC. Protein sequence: CASSDFRGMAYEQYF.

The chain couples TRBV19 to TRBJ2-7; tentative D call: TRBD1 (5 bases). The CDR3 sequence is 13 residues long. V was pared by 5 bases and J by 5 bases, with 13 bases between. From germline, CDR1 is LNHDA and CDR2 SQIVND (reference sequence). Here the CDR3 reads CASSFSQGHEQYF. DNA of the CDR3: TGTGCCAGTAGTTTTTCCCAGGGCCACGAGCAGTACTTC.

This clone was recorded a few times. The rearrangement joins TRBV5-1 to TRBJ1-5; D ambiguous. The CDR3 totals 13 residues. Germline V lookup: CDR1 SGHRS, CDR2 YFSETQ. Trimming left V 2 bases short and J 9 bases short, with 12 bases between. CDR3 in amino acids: CASSFTGSGPQHF. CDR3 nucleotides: TGCGCCAGCAGCTTTACCGGGTCCGGGCCCCAGCATTTT.

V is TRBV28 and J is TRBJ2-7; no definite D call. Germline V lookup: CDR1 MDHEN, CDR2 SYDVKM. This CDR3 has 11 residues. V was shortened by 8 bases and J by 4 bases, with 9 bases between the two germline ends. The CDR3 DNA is TGTGCCAGCGCTCAGTCTTACGAGCAGTACTTC. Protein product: CASAQSYEQYF.

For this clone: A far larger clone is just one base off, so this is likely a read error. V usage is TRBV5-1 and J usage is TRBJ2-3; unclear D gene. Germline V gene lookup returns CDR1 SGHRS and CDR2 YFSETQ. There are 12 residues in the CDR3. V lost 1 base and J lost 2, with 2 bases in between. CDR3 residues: CASSLITDTQYF. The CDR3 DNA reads TGCGCCAGCAGCTTGATCACAGATACGCAGTATTTT.

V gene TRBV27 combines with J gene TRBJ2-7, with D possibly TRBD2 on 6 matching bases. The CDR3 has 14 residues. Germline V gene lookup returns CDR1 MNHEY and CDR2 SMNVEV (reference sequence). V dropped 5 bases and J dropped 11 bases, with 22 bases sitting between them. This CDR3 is CASSPTYGGSEKYF. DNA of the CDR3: TGTGCCAGCAGTCCCACATACGGGGGATCGGAGAAGTACTTC.

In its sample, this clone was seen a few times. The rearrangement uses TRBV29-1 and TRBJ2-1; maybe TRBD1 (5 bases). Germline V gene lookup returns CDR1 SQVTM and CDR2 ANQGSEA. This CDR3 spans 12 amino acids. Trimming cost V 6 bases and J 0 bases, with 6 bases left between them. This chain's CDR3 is CSVRDSYNEQFF. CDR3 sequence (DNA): TGCAGCGTCAGGGACTCCTACAATGAGCAGTTCTTC.

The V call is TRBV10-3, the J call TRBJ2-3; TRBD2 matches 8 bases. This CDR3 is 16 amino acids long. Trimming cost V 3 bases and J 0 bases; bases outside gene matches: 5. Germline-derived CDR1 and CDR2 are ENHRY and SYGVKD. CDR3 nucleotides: TGTGCCATCAGTGACGGGGGCGGGAGGAGCACAGATACGCAGTATTTT. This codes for CAISDGGGRSTDTQYF.

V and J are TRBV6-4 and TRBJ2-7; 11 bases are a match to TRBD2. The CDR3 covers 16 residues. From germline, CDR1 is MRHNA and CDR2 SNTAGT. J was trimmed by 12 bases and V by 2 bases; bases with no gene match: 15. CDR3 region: CASSDPRRVAGGPRYF. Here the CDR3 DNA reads TGTGCCAGCAGTGACCCTCGGAGGGTAGCGGGAGGGCCTCGGTACTTC.

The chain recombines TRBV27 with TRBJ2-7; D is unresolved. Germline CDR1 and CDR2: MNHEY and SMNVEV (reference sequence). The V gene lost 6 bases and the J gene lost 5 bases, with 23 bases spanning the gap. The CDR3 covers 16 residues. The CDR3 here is CASSTFGADGVNEQYF. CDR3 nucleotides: TGTGCCAGCAGCACGTTCGGAGCCGATGGGGTAAACGAGCAGTACTTC.

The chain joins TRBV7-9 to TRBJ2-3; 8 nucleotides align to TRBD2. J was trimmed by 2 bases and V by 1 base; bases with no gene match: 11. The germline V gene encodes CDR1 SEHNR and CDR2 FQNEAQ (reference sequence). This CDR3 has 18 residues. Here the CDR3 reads CASSLVAGGPGATDTQYF. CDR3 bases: TGTGCCAGCAGCTTAGTTGCGGGGGGCCCCGGAGCCACAGATACGCAGTATTTT.

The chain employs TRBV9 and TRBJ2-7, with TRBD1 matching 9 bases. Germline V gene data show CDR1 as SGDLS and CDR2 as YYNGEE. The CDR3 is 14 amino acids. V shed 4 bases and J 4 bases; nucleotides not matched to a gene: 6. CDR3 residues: CASSLSGTGYEQYF. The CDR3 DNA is TGTGCCAGCAGCCTATCCGGGACAGGGTACGAGCAGTACTTC.

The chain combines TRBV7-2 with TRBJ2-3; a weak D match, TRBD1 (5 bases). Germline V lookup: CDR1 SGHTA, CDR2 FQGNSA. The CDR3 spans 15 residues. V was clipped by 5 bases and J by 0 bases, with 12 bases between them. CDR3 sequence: CASSPSGLSTDTQYF. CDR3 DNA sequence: TGTGCCAGCAGCCCCTCAGGGCTTAGCACAGATACGCAGTATTTT. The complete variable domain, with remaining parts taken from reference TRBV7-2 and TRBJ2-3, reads GAGVSQSPSNKVTEKGKDVELRCDPISGHTALYWYRQSLGQGLEFLIYFQGNSAPDKSGLPSDRFSAERTGGSVSTLTIQRTQQEDSAVYLCASSPSGLSTDTQYFGPGTRLTVL.

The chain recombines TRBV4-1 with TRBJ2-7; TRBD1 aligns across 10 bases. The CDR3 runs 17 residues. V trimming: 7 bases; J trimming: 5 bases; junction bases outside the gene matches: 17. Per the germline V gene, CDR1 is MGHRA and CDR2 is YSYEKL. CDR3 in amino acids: CASTLADRGRIHHEQYF. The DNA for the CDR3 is TGCGCCAGCACACTCGCAGACAGGGGGCGAATTCACCACGAGCAGTACTTC.

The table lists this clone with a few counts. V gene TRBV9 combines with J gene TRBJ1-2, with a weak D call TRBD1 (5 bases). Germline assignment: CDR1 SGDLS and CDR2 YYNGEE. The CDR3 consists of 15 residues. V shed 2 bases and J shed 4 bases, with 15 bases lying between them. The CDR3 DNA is TGTGCCAGCAGCGTCCTAGGGACCGACGTCTATGGCTACACCTTC. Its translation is CASSVLGTDVYGYTF.

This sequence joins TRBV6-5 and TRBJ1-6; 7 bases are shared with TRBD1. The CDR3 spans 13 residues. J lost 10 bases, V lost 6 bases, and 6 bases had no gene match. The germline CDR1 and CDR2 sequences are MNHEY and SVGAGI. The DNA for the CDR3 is TGTGCCAGCAGAGACAGGGCCAGCTCACCCCTCCACTTT. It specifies CASRDRASSPLHF.

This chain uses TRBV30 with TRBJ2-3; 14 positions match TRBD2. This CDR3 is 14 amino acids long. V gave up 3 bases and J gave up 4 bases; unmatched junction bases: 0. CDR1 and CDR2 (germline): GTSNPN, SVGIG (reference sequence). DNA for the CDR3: TGTGCCTGGAGGACTAGCGGGGGGGCAGATACGCAGTATTTT. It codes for CAWRTSGGADTQYF.

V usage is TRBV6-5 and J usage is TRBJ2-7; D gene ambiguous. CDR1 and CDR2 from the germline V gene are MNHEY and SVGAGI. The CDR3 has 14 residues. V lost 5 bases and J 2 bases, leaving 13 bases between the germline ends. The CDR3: CASSVPGPAYEQYF. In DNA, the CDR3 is TGTGCCAGCAGTGTCCCTGGACCGGCCTACGAGCAGTACTTC.

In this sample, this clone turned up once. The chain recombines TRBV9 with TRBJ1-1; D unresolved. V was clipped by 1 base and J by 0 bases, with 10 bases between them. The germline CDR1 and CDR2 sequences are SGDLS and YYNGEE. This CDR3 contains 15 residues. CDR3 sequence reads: CASSVSLGMNTEAFF. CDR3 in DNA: TGTGCCAGCAGCGTAAGTTTAGGGATGAACACTGAAGCTTTCTTT. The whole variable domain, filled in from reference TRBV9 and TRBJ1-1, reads DSGVTQTPKHLITATGQRVTLRCSPRSGDLSVYWYQQSLDQGLQFLIQYYNGEERAKGNILERFSAQQFPDLHSELNLSSLELGDSALYFCASSVSLGMNTEAFFGQGTRLTVV.

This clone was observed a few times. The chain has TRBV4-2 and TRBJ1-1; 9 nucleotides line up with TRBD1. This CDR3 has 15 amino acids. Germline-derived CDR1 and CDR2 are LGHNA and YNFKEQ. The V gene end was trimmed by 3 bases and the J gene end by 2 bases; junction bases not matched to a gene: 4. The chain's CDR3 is CASSHVQGANTEAFF. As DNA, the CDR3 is TGTGCCAGCAGCCACGTACAGGGGGCTAACACTGAAGCTTTCTTT.

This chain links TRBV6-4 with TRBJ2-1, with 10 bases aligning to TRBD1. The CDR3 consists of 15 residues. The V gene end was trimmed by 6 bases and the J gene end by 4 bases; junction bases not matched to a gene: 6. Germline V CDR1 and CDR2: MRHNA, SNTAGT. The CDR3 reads CASSQGQGTYNEQFF. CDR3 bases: TGTGCCAGCAGCCAGGGACAGGGGACTTACAATGAGCAGTTCTTC.

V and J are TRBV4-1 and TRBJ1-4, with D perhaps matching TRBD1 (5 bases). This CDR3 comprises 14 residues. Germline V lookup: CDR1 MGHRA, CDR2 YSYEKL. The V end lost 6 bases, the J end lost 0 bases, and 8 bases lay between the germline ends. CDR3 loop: CASRPGSTNEKLFF. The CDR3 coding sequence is TGCGCCAGCAGACCAGGGTCAACTAATGAAAAACTGTTTTTT.

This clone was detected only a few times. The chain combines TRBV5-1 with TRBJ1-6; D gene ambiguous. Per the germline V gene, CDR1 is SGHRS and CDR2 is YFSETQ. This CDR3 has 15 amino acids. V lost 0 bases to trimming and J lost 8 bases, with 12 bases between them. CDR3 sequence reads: CASSLGGVWDSPLHF. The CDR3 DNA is TGCGCCAGCAGCTTGGGCGGGGTATGGGATTCACCCCTCCACTTT.

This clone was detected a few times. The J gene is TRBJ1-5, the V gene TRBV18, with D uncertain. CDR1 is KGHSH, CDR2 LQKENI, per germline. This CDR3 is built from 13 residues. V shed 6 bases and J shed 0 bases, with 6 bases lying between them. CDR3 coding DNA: TGTGCCAGCTCCCCAGATAGCAATCAGCCCCAGCATTTT. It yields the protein CASSPDSNQPQHF. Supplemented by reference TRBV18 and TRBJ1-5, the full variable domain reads NAGVMQNPRHLVRRRGQEARLRCSPMKGHSHVYWYRQLPEEGLKFMVYLQKENIIDESGMPKERFSAEFPKEGPSILRIQQVVRGDSAAYFCASSPDSNQPQHFGDGTRLSIL.

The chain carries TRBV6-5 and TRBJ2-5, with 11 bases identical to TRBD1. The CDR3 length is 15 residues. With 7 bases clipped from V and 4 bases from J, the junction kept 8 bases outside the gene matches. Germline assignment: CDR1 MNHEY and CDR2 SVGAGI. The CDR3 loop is CASTPDRGLRETQYF. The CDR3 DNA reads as TGTGCCAGCACTCCGGACAGGGGGCTTCGAGAGACCCAGTACTTC.